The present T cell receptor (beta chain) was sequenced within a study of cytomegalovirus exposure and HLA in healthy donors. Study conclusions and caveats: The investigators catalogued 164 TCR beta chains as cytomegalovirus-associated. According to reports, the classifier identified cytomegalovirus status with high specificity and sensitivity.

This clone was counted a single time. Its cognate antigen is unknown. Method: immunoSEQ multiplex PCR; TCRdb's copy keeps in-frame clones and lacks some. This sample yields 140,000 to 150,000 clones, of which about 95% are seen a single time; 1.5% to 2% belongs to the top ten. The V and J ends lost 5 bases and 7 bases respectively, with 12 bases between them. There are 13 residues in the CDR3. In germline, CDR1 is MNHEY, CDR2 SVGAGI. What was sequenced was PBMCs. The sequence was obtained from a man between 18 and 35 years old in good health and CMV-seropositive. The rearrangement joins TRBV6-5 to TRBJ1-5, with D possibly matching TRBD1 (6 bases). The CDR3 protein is CASSRDIRQPQHF. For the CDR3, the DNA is TGTGCCAGCAGTCGGGACATTCGGCAGCCCCAGCATTTT.